This T cell receptor beta chain derives from a study of PD-1 blockade in mismatch repair-deficient tumors. Findings and caveats of the study: Tumor-resident clones, often undetectable pretreatment in blood, expanded then contracted after pembrolizumab.

TCRs were sequenced from a few patients responding to pembrolizumab. The germline V gene encodes CDR1 SGHNT and CDR2 YENEEA. Trimming cost V 1 base and J 4 bases, with 5 bases left between them. CDR3 length equals 13 residues. This table comes from immunoSEQ multiplex PCR, and its TCRdb copy is limited to in-frame clones, with some not included. The sample lists roughly 130,000 clones, more than 70% seen once, with 12% in the top ten. On this clone itself: The antigen is not known.

The input for sequencing was peripheral blood, taken approximately 72 weeks after starting pembrolizumab. This sequence joins TRBV11-3 and TRBJ1-5, with a weak D call TRBD1 (5 bases). This sequence originates from an adult with mismatch repair-deficient cancer. The CDR3 loop reads CASSLGQNQPQHF. The CDR3 nucleotides are TGTGCCAGCAGCTTAGGACAGAATCAGCCCCAGCATTTT.